This note documents a single TCR beta chain sequence. Clones were sequenced by immunoSEQ multiplex PCR, and TCRdb holds only the in-frame ones, with some missing. This sample has approximately 200,000 clones, with around 87% found just once. Germline-derived CDR1 and CDR2 are MNHEY and SVGAGI. V shed 0 bases and J shed 4 bases, with 10 bases lying between them. The CDR3 is 15 amino acids. This specimen belongs to a study of blood T cell repertoires in COVID-19. The genes are TRBV6-5 and TRBJ1-3; D is ambiguous. The origin of this receptor is a woman in her 30s with active or convalescent COVID-19. Source material: peripheral blood. The DNA of the CDR3 is TGTGCCAGCAGTTACTCGCAGGACTCCGGAAACACCATATATTTT. Its protein product is CASSYSQDSGNTIYF.